A selection of T cell receptor beta chains follows, all from one sample in a study of immune evolution from preneoplasia to lung adenocarcinoma. Only in-frame clones appear in the TCRdb table, and some are missing; sequencing was by immunoSEQ multiplex PCR. Of tens of thousands of clones listed, roughly four fifths are singletons. The sample comprised FFPE invasive lung adenocarcinoma tissue. Every receptor here comes from a person aged 55 to 75 with lung adenocarcinoma. Each CDR3 is given with its conserved first and last residue. D genes are given only for firm matches. Expanded clones get a size class; other rows say once, few or many, or leave the size out.

TRBJ1-2,few,TRBV29-1,NA,TGCAGCGTTGAAGATGGTGCGGGTGGCTACACCTTC,CSVEDGAGGYTF
TRBJ2-2,NA,TRBV9,TRBD2,TGTGCCAGCAGCGTAGGAGGTAGCGGGAGTGGGGGTCCCACCGGGGAGCTGTTTTTT,CASSVGGSGSGGPTGELFF
TRBJ2-7,NA,TRBV27,NA,TGTGCCAGCAGTTTAGGGCCAGGACAGTCCTACGAGCAGTACTTC,CASSLGPGQSYEQYF
TRBJ1-1,NA,TRBV15,NA,TGTGCCACCAGCAGAGATCGACAGAACACTGAAGCTTTCTTT,CATSRDRQNTEAFF
TRBJ2-7,medium-sized,TRBV28,NA,TGTGCCAGCAGTTTGAGTCGGAACGAGCAGTACTTC,CASSLSRNEQYF
TRBJ2-1,NA,TRBV15,NA,TGTGCCACCAGCAGAGTCAGGAATGAGCAGTTCTTC,CATSRVRNEQFF
TRBJ1-2,NA,TRBV30,NA,TGTGCCTGGAGTGTAGCCTCCGATAATGGCTACACCTTC,CAWSVASDNGYTF
TRBJ2-1,NA,TRBV6-5,NA,TGTGCCAGCAGTTACGAGAGGGGCAGGGACAATGAGCAGTTCTTC,CASSYERGRDNEQFF
TRBJ2-2,NA,TRBV5-4,TRBD1,TGTGCCAGCAAACCAGGGACAGGTTACACCGGGGAGCTGTTTTTT,CASKPGTGYTGELFF
TRBJ2-4,few,TRBV9,NA,TGTGCCAGCAGCGGCGAAGGGGCCAAAAACATTCAGTACTTC,CASSGEGAKNIQYF
TRBJ2-1,NA,TRBV7-2,NA,TGTGCCAGCGTGGACTACAATGAGCAGTTCTTC,CASVDYNEQFF
TRBJ2-5,NA,TRBV5-1,NA,TGCGCCAGCAGCTTGAGTGGGGGGTTGGGAGAGACCCAGTACTTC,CASSLSGGLGETQYF
TRBJ1-2,NA,TRBV6-6,NA,TGTGCCAGCAGTTACGGGCAGGGCCTATTATATGGCTACACCTTC,CASSYGQGLLYGYTF
TRBJ2-5,NA,TRBV11-3,TRBD2,TGTGCCAGCAGCCCAGGACTAGCGGGAGTTCAAGAGACCCAGTACTTC,CASSPGLAGVQETQYF
TRBJ2-2,NA,TRBV5-1,TRBD1,TGCGCCAGCAGCTACGACAGGGGGAACGGGGAGCTGTTTTTT,CASSYDRGNGELFF
TRBJ2-1,NA,TRBV6-5,NA,TGTGCCAGCAGTTCCGCAACCTCCTCCCTCGGTTTGCAGTTCTTC,CASSSATSSLGLQFF
TRBJ2-1,NA,TRBV11-3,NA,TGTGCCAGCAGTCCGAAACACAGGATTAATGAGCAGTTCTTC,CASSPKHRINEQFF
TRBJ2-1,NA,TRBV6-5,TRBD2,TGTGCCAGCAGTACCGGGACTAGCGGGAGCAATGAGCAGTTCTTC,CASSTGTSGSNEQFF
TRBJ1-1,NA,TRBV5-4,TRBD1,TGTGCCAGCAGCTCGCCCACAGGGGGGAACACTGAAGCTTTCTTT,CASSSPTGGNTEAFF
TRBJ2-5,few,TRBV30,TRBD1,TGTGCCTGGAGCGCAGGGACAGGAGACTTTGAGACCCAGTACTTC,CAWSAGTGDFETQYF
TRBJ1-1,few,TRBV7-9,NA,TGTGCCAGCAGCACCCAGGGGTCTGAAGCTTTCTTT,CASSTQGSEAFF
TRBJ2-1,NA,TRBV5-1,TRBD1,TGCGCCAGCAGTACCGGACAGGGGATGGATGAGCAGTTCTTC,CASSTGQGMDEQFF
TRBJ1-2,NA,TRBV30,NA,TGTGCCTGGACCGTGGACAGCAACTATGGCTACACCTTC,CAWTVDSNYGYTF
TRBJ2-5,NA,TRBV5-1,NA,TGCGCCAGCAGCTTGGAAGGGTCCGAAGAGACCCAGTACTTC,CASSLEGSEETQYF
TRBJ2-1,once,TRBV30,NA,TGTGCCTGGAGTGTACAGAATGAGCAGTTCTTC,CAWSVQNEQFF
TRBJ2-3,NA,TRBV7-2,NA,TGTGCCAGCGGGACGTACGGTAGAGATACGCAGTATTTT,CASGTYGRDTQYF